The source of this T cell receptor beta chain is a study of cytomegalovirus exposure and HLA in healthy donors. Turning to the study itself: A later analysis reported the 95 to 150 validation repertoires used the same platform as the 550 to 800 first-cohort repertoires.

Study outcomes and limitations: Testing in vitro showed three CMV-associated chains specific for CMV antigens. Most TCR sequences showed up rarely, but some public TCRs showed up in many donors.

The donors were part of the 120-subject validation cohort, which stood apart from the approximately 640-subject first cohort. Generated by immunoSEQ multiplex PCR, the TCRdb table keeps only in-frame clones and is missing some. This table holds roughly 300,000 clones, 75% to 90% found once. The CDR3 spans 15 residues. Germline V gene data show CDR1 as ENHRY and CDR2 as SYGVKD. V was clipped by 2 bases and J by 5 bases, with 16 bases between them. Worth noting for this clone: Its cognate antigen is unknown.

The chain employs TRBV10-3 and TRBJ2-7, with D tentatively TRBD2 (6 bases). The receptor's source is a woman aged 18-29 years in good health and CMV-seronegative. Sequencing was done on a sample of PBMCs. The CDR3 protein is CAISEAMVGGNEQYF. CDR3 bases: TGTGCCATCAGTGAGGCTATGGTTGGGGGGAACGAGCAGTACTTC.